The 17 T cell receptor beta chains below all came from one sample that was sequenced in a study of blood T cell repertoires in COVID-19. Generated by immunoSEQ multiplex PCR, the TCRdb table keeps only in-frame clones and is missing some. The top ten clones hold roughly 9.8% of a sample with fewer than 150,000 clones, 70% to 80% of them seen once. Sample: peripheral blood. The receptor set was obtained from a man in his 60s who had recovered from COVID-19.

The DNA for the CDR3 is TGTGCCAGCAGTACACAGGGAAGCAATCAGCCCCAGCATTTT. This translates into CASSTQGSNQPQHF. This chain links TRBV6-2 or TRBV6-3 with TRBJ1-5; D possibly corresponds to TRBD1 (6 bases). Per the germline V gene, CDR1 is MNHEY and CDR2 is SVGEGT. The germline V and J ends were trimmed by 5 bases and 1 base, with 9 bases remaining between them. This CDR3 is 14 amino acids long.

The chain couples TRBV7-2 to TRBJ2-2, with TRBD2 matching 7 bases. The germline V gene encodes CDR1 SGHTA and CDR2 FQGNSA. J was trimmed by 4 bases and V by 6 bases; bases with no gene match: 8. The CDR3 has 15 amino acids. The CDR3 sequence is CASRASGTTTGELFF. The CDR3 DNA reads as TGTGCCAGCAGAGCGAGCGGGACTACCACCGGGGAGCTGTTTTTT.

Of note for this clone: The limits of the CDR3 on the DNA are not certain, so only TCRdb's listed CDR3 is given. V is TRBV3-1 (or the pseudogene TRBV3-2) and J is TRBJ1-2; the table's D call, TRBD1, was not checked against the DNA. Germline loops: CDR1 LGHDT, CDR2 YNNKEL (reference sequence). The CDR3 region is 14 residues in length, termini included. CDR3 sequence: CASSQVGQGIPNTF.

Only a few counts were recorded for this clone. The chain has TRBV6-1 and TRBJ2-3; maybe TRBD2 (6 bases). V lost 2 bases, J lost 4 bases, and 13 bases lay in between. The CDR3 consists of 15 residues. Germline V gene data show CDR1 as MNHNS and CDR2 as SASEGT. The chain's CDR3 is CASSETASDPDTQYF. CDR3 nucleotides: TGTGCCAGCAGTGAAACTGCTAGCGACCCAGATACGCAGTATTTT.

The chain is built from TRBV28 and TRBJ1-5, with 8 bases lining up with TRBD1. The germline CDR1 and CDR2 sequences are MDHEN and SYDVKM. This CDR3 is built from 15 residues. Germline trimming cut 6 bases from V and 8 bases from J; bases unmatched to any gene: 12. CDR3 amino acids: CASRSERTGREPQHF. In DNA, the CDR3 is TGTGCCAGCAGGTCCGAGAGGACAGGGAGAGAGCCCCAGCATTTT. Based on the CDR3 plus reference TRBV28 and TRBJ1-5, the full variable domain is DVKVTQSSRYLVKRTGEKVFLECVQDMDHENMFWYRQDPGLGLRLIYFSYDVKMKEKGDIPEGYSVSREKKERFSLILESASTNQTSMYLCASRSERTGREPQHFGDGTRLSIL.

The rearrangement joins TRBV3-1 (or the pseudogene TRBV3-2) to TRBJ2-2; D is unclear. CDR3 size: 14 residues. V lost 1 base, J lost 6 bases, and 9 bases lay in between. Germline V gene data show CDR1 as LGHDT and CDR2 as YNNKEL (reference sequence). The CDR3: CASSQVPEPGELFF. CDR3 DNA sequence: TGTGCCAGCAGCCAAGTCCCCGAGCCCGGGGAGCTGTTTTTT.

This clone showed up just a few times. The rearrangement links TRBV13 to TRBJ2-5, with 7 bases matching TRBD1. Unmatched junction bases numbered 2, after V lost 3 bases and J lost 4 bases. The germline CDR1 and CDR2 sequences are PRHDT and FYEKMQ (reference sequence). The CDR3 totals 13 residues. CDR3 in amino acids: CASSLNRGETQYF. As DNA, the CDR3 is TGTGCCAGCAGCTTGAACAGGGGAGAGACCCAGTACTTC.

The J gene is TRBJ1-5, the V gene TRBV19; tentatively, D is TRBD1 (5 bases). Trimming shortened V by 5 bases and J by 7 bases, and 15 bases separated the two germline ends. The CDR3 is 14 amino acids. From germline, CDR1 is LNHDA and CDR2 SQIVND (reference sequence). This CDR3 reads CASSGSGEIQPQHF. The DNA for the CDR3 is TGTGCCAGTAGTGGATCGGGGGAAATACAGCCCCAGCATTTT. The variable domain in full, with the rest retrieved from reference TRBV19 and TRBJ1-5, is DGGITQSPKYLFRKEGQNVTLSCEQNLNHDAMYWYRQDPGQGLRLIYYSQIVNDFQKGDIAEGYSVSREKKESFPLTVTSAQKNPTAFYLCASSGSGEIQPQHFGDGTRLSIL.

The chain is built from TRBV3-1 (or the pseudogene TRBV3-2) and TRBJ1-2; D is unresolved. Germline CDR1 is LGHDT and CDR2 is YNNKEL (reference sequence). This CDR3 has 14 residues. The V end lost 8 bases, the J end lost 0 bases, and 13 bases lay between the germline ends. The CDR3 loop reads CASWGGGANYGYTF. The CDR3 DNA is TGTGCCAGCTGGGGAGGAGGTGCTAACTATGGCTACACCTTC.

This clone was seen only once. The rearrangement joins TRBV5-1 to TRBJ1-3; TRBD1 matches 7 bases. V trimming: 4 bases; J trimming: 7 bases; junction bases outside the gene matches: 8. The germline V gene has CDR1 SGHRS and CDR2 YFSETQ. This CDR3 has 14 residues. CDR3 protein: CASSLKGQDNTIYF. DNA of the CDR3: TGCGCCAGCAGCCTGAAAGGACAGGACAACACCATATATTTT.

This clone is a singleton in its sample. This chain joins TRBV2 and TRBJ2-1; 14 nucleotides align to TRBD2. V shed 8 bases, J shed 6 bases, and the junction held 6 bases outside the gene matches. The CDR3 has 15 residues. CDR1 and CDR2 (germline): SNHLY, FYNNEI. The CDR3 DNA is TGTGCCAGCGGAACGACTAGCGGGAGGGCCAATGAGCAGTTCTTC. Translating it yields CASGTTSGRANEQFF.

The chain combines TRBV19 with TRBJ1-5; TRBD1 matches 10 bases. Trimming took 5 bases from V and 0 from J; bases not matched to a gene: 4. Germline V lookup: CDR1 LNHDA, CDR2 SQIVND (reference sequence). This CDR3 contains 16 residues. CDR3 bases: TGTGCCAGTAGTGTGGGACAGGGGAATAGCAATCAGCCCCAGCATTTT. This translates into CASSVGQGNSNQPQHF.

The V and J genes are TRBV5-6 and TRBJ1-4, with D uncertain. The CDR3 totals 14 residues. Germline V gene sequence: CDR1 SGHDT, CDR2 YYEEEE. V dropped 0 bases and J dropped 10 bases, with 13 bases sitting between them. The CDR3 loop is CASSLGTLTGKLFF. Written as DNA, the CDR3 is TGTGCCAGCAGCTTGGGAACACTCACGGGAAAACTGTTTTTT. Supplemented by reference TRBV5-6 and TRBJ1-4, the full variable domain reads DAGVTQSPTHLIKTRGQQVTLRCSPKSGHDTVSWYQQALGQGPQFIFQYYEEEERQRGNFPDRFSGHQFPNYSSELNVNALLLGDSALYLCASSLGTLTGKLFFGSGTQLSVL.

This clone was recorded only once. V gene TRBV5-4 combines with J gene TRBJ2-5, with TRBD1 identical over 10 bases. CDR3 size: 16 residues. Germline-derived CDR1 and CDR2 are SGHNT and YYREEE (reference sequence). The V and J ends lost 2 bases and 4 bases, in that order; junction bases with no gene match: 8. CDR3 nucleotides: TGTGCCAGCAGCTTCGGGACAGGGGATTCCGGAGAGACCCAGTACTTC. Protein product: CASSFGTGDSGETQYF.

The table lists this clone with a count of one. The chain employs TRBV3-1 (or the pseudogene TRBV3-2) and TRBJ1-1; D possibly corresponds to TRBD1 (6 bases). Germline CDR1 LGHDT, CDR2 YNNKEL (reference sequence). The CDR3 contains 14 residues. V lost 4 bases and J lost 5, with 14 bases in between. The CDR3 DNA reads TGTGCCAGCAGCCTGCAGGACAGACAAACTGAAGCTTTCTTT. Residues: CASSLQDRQTEAFF.

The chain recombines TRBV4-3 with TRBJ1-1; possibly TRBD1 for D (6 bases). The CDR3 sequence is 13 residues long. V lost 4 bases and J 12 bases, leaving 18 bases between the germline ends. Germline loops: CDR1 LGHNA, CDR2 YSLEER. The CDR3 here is CASSRTLRGTTFF. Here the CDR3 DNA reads TGCGCCAGCAGCCGGACACTCAGGGGTACAACTTTCTTT.

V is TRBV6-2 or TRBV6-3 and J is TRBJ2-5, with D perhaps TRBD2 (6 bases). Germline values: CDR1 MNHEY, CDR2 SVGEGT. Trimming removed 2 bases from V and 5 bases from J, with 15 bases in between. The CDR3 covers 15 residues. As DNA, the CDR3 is TGTGCCAGCAGTTACAGGTCCGGGGGAGGCGAGACCCAGTACTTC. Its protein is CASSYRSGGGETQYF.